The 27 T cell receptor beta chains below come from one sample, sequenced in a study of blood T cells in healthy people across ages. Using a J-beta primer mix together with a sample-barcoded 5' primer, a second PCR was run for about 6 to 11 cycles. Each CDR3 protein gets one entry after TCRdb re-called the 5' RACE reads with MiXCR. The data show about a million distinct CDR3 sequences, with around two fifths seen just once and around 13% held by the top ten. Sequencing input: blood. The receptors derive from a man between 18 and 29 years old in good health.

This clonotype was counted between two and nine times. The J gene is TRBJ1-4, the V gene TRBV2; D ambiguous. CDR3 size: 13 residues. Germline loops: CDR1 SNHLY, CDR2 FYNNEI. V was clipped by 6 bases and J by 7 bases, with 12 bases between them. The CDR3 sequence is CASSRGEGEKLFF. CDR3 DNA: TGTGCCAGCAGCCGGGGTGAAGGTGAAAAACTGTTTTTT. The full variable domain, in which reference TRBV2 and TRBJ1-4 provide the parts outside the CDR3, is EPEVTQTPSHQVTQMGQEVILRCVPISNHLYFYWYRQILGQKVEFLVSFYNNEISEKSEIFDDQFSVERPDGSNFTLKIRSTKLEDSAMYFCASSRGEGEKLFFGSGTQLSVL.

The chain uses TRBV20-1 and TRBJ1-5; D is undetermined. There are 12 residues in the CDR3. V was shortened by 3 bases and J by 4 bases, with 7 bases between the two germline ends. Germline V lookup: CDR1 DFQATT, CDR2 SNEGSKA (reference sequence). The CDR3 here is CSASRENQPQHF. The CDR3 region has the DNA TGCAGTGCTAGTAGGGAGAATCAGCCCCAGCATTTT.

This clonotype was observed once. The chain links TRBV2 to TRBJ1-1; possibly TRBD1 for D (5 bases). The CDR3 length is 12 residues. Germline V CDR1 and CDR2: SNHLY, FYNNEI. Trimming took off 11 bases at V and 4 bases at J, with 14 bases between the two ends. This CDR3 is CAGAWGPTEAFF. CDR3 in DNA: TGTGCCGGGGCTTGGGGTCCCACTGAAGCTTTCTTT.

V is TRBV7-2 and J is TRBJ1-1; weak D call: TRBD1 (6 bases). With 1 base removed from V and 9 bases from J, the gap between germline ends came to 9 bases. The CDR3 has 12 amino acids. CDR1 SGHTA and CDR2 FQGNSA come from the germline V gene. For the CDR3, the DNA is TGTGCCAGCAGCTTAGACAGGGCGAAAGCTTTCTTT. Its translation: CASSLDRAKAFF.

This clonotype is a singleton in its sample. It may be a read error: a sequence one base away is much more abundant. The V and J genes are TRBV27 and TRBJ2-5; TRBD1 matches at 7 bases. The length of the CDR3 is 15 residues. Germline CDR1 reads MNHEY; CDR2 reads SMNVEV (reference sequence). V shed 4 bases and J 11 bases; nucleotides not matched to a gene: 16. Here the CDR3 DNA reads TGTGCCAGCAGTTCCCGGGACAGCCCGTACAATGAGCAGTACTTC. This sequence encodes CASSSRDSPYNEQYF.

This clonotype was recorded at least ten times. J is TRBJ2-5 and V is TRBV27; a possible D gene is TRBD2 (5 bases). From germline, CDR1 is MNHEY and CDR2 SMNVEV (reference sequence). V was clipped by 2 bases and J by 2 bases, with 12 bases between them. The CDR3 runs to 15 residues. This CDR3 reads CASSLRGRFQETQYF. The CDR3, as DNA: TGTGCCAGCAGTTTACGTGGGAGATTTCAAGAGACCCAGTACTTC.

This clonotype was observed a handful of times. CDR3 protein: CASSKNRGQNTGELFF. DNA for the CDR3: TGTGCCAGCAGTAAGAACAGGGGCCAGAACACCGGGGAGCTGTTTTTT. This chain connects TRBV12-3 or TRBV12-4 to TRBJ2-2, with 7 bases identical to TRBD1. This CDR3 has 16 residues. The ends lost 5 bases at V and 1 base at J; junction bases unmatched: 7.

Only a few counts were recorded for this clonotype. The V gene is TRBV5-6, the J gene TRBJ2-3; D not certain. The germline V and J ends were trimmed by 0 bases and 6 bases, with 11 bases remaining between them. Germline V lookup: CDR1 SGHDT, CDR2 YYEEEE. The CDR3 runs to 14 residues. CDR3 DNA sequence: TGTGCCAGCAGCTTGGCTTACCCCAGGGATACGCAGTATTTT. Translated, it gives CASSLAYPRDTQYF.

This chain's CDR3 is CASSPNPTSGGGNEQFF. CDR3 bases: TGCGCCAGCAGCCCTAATCCGACTAGCGGGGGGGGCAATGAGCAGTTCTTC. The gene calls are TRBV4-3 and TRBJ2-1; 14 bases are a match to TRBD2. The CDR3 sequence is 17 residues long. Germline V gene sequence: CDR1 LGHNA, CDR2 YSLEER. V shed 4 bases and J 6 bases; nucleotides not matched to a gene: 8.

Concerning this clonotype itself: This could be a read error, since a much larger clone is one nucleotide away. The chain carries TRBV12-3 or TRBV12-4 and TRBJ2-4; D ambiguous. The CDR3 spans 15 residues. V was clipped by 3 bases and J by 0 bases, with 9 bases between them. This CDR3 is CASSLGLSAKNIQYF. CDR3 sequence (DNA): TGTGCCAGCAGTTTGGGCCTGTCAGCCAAAAACATTCAGTACTTC.

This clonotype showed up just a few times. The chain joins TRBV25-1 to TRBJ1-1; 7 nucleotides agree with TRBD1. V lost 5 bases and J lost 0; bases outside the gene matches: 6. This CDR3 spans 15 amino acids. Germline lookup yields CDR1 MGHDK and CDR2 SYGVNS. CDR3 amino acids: CASSQTGIMNTEAFF. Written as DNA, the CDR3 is TGTGCCAGCAGTCAGACAGGGATAATGAACACTGAAGCTTTCTTT.

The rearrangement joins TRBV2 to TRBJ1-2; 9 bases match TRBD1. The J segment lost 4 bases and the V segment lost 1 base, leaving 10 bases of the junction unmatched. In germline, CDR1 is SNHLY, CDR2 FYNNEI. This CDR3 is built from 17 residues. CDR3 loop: CASSEGGTGSNIYGYTF. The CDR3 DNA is TGTGCCAGCAGTGAAGGGGGGACAGGGAGTAATATCTATGGCTACACCTTC.

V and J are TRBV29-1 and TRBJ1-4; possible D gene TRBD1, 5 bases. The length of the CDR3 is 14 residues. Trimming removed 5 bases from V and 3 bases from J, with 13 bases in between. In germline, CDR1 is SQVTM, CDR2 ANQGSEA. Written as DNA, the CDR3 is TGCAGCGTTAGGAGGGACGTATCTAATGAAAAACTGTTTTTT. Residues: CSVRRDVSNEKLFF.

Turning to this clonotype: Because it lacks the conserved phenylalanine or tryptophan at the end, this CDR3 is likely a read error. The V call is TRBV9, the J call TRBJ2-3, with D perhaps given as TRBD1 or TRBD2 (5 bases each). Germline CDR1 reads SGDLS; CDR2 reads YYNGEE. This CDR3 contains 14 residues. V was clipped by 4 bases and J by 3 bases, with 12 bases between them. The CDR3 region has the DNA TGTGCCAGCAGCTCCCGGGACCAGACAGATACGCAGTATTTA. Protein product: CASSSRDQTDTQYL.

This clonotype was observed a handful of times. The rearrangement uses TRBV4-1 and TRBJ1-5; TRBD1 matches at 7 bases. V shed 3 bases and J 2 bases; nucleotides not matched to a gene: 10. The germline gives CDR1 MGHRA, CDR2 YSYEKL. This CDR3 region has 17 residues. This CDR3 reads CASSHAPDRVGNQPQHF. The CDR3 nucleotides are TGCGCCAGCAGCCACGCCCCCGACAGGGTCGGCAATCAGCCCCAGCATTTT.

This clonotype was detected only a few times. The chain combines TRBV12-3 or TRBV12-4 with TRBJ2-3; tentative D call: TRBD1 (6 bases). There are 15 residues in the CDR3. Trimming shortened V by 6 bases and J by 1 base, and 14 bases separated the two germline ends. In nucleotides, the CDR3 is TGTGCCAGCAGCTTACAGGGCACTCGCACAGATACGCAGTATTTT. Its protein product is CASSLQGTRTDTQYF.

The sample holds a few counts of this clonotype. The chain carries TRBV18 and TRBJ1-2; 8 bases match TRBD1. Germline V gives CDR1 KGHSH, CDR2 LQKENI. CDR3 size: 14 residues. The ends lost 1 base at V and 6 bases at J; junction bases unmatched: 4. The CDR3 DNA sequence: TGTGCCAGCTCACCACTGACAGGGGCTGATGGCTACACCTTC. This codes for CASSPLTGADGYTF. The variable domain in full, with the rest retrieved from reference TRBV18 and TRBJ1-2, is NAGVMQNPRHLVRRRGQEARLRCSPMKGHSHVYWYRQLPEEGLKFMVYLQKENIIDESGMPKERFSAEFPKEGPSILRIQQVVRGDSAAYFCASSPLTGADGYTFGSGTRLTVV.

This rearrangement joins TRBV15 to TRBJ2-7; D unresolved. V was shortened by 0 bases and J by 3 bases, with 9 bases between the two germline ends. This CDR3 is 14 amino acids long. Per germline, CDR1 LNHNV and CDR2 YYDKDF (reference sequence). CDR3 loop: CATSRDKASYEQYF. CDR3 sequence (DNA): TGTGCCACCAGCAGAGACAAGGCCAGCTACGAGCAGTACTTC.

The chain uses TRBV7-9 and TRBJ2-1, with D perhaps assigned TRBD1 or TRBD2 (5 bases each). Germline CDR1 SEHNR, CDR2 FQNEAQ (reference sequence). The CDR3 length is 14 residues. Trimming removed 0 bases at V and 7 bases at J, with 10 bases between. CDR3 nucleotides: TGTGCCAGCAGCTTAGCGCTCGGGGCAAATGAGCAGTTCTTC. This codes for CASSLALGANEQFF.

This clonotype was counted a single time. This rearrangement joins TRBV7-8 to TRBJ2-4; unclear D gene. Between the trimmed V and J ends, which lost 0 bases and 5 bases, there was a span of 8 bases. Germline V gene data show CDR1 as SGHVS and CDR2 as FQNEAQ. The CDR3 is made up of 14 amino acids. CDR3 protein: CASSLAGLQNIQYF. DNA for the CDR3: TGTGCCAGCAGCTTAGCAGGCTTACAAAACATTCAGTACTTC.

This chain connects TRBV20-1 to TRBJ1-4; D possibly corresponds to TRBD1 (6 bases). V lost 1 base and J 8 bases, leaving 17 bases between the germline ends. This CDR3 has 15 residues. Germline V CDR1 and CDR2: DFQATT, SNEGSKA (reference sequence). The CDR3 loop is CSARGRAGVGEKLFF. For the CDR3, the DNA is TGCAGTGCTAGAGGCCGGGCAGGGGTAGGAGAAAAACTGTTTTTT.

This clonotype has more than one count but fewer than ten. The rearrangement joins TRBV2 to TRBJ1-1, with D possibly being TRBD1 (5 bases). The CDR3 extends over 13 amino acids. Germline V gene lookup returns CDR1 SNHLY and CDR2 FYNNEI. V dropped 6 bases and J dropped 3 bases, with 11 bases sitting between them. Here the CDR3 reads CASRMRGDTEAFF. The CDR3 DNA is TGTGCCAGCAGGATGAGGGGTGACACTGAAGCTTTCTTT.

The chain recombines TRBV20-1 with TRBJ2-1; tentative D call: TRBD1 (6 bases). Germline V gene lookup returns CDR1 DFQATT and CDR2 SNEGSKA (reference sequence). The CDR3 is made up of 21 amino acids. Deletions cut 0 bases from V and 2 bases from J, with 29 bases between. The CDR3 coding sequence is TGCAGTGCTAGAGATCCCCGGGCCACAGGGCCCAATTCGACTGCCTACAATGAGCAGTTCTTC. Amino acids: CSARDPRATGPNSTAYNEQFF.

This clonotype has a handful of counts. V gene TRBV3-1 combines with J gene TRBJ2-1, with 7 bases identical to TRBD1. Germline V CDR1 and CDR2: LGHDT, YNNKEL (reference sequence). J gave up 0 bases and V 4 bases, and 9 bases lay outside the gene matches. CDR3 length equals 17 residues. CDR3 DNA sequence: TGTGCCAGCAGCCCAACAGGGGCTTCAAGCTCCTACAATGAGCAGTTCTTC. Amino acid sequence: CASSPTGASSSYNEQFF.

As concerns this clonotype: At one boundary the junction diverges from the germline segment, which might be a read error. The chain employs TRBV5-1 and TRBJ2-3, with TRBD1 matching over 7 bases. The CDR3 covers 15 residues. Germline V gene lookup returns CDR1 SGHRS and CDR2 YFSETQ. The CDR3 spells CTSSLGQRSTDTQYF. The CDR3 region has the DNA TGCACCAGCAGCTTGGGACAGCGAAGCACAGATACGCAGTATTTT.

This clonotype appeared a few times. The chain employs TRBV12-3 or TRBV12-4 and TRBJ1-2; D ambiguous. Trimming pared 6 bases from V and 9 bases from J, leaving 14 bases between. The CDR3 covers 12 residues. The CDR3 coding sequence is TGTGCCAGCAGCTCCGACCGCTTCAGCTACACCTTC. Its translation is CASSSDRFSYTF.

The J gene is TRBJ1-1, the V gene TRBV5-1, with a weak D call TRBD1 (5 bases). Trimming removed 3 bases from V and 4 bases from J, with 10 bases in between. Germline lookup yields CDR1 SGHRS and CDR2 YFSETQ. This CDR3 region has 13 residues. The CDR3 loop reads CASSWDGATEAFF. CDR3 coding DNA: TGCGCCAGCAGCTGGGACGGAGCCACTGAAGCTTTCTTT. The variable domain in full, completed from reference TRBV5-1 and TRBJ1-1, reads KAGVTQTPRYLIKTRGQQVTLSCSPISGHRSVSWYQQTPGQGLQFLFEYFSETQRNKGNFPGRFSGRQFSNSRSEMNVSTLELGDSALYLCASSWDGATEAFFGQGTRLTVV.